This passage covers 10 T cell receptor beta chains from one sample sequenced in a study of shared clonotypes between healthy human individuals. TCRdb keeps only in-frame clones here, not all; method: immunoSEQ multiplex PCR. The sample contains about 670,000 clones, more than 70% of which appear only once. Sequencing was performed on memory CD4+ T cells sorted from blood. Subset denoted: CD45RA-negative fraction. All receptors derive from a woman between 25 and 40 years old in good health.

The chain has TRBV19 and TRBJ2-2; 8 positions agree with TRBD2. The V gene's germline CDR1 is LNHDA and CDR2 SQIVND (reference sequence). The V and J ends lost 3 bases and 8 bases, in that order; junction bases with no gene match: 8. There are 15 residues in the CDR3. For the CDR3, the DNA is TGTGCCAGTAGTATTGGCCTAGCGGGTTTGGGGGAGCTGTTTTTT. Encoded protein: CASSIGLAGLGELFF.

The chain couples TRBV2 to TRBJ2-3; tentatively, D is TRBD2 (6 bases). The V end lost 6 bases, the J end lost 2 bases, and 24 bases lay between the germline ends. Germline CDR1 and CDR2: SNHLY and FYNNEI. This CDR3 contains 18 residues. CDR3 coding DNA: TGTGCCAGCAGGGCGAAAAGGGTTAGCGGACTTGACACAGATACGCAGTATTTT. Translated: CASRAKRVSGLDTDTQYF.

This clone has more than one count but fewer than ten. The chain couples TRBV30 to TRBJ1-1, with D possibly matching TRBD1 (5 bases). The CDR3 has 12 amino acids. V shed 7 bases and J shed 4 bases, with 13 bases lying between them. Looked up from germline, CDR1 is GTSNPN and CDR2 is SVGIG (reference sequence). The CDR3 protein is CASILRGTEAFF. The CDR3 nucleotides are TGTGCCTCTATTCTGAGGGGCACTGAAGCTTTCTTT.

The chain couples TRBV6-1 to TRBJ1-2; D is unresolved. Germline values: CDR1 MNHNS, CDR2 SASEGT. V was pared by 9 bases and J by 0 bases, with 14 bases between. The CDR3 spans 14 residues. The CDR3 coding sequence is TGTGCCAGTATCCGGTTGCCAACTAACTATGGCTACACCTTC. Protein: CASIRLPTNYGYTF.

V is TRBV6-1 and J is TRBJ1-5; tentatively, D is TRBD1 (6 bases). Germline V gives CDR1 MNHNS, CDR2 SASEGT. V was clipped by 7 bases and J by 2 bases, with 12 bases between them. This CDR3 has 14 amino acids. The CDR3 is CASNVGGGNQPQHF. DNA for the CDR3: TGTGCCAGCAATGTCGGGGGCGGCAATCAGCCCCAGCATTTT.

This clone was found a few times. The chain carries TRBV5-8 and TRBJ1-5; no clear D gene. Deletions cut 0 bases from V and 10 bases from J, with 11 bases between. The CDR3 loop spans 13 amino acids. Per germline, CDR1 SGHTS and CDR2 YDEGEE. The CDR3 DNA is TGTGCCAGCAGCTTGGCCGTCCGGGGTCCCCAGCATTTT. It encodes CASSLAVRGPQHF. The variable domain in full, completed from reference TRBV5-8 and TRBJ1-5, reads EAGVTQSPTHLIKTRGQQATLRCSPISGHTSVYWYQQALGLGLQFLLWYDEGEERNRGNFPPRFSGRQFPNYSSELNVNALELEDSALYLCASSLAVRGPQHFGDGTRLSIL.

V usage is TRBV27 and J usage is TRBJ2-1, with 10 bases aligning to TRBD2. CDR1 is MNHEY and CDR2 is SMNVEV in the germline V gene (reference sequence). The CDR3 is made up of 15 amino acids. V trimming: 2 bases; J trimming: 5 bases; junction bases outside the gene matches: 3. The CDR3 DNA follows: TGTGCCAGCAGTTTAACGGGACTAGCGAACAATGAGCAGTTCTTC. As protein: CASSLTGLANNEQFF.

V usage is TRBV5-6 and J usage is TRBJ2-1; TRBD2 might be the D (6 bases). Germline loops: CDR1 SGHDT, CDR2 YYEEEE. The CDR3 sequence is 12 residues long. The ends were cut back, 4 bases at V and 12 bases at J, with 14 bases in the middle. For the CDR3, the DNA is TGTGCCAGCAGCACGGGGGAGTATGGGCAGTTCTTC. Translating it yields CASSTGEYGQFF.

The chain carries TRBV7-2 and TRBJ2-7; D unresolved. Germline V gene sequence: CDR1 SGHTA, CDR2 FQGNSA. CDR3 length equals 11 residues. Trimming shortened V by 7 bases and J by 7 bases, and 11 bases separated the two germline ends. The CDR3 DNA follows: TGTGCCAGCACCTCATTGGGAGAGCAGTACTTC. Protein product: CASTSLGEQYF.

The chain is built from TRBV27 and TRBJ2-2; no firm D call. CDR3 length equals 13 residues. Germline CDR1 reads MNHEY; CDR2 reads SMNVEV (reference sequence). Deletions cut 6 bases from V and 5 bases from J, with 10 bases between. The CDR3 nucleotides are TGTGCCAGCAGGTGGGGAAGGACCGGGGAGCTGTTTTTT. This translates into CASRWGRTGELFF.